This T cell receptor (beta chain) derives from a study of Ad26.COV2.S vaccination and SARS-CoV-2 variants. Study observations and caveats: Vaccinees displayed broader spike-specific TCR repertoires than placebo recipients. Researchers cautioned that TCR breadth and depth analyses may have underestimated total T cell responses. A substantial breadth of spike-specific CD8+ and CD4+ T cell responses after vaccination has been reported.

The CDR3 consists of 15 residues. Losses at the gene ends were 1 base for V and 3 bases for J; bases not matched to a gene: 6. CDR1 is SGHNT, CDR2 YYREEE, per germline (reference sequence). Concerning this clone itself: The antigen remains undetermined.

Some clones are missing from TCRdb's copy, which holds only in-frame ones; the method was immunoSEQ multiplex PCR. The table records some 420,000 clones, around 89% of them present only once. Regarding treatment: some 20 received Ad26.COV2.S at low or high dose, single or two shots; about five received placebo; per-sample allocation not given. The investigators took samples on day 63 after the first vaccine or placebo injection. An Ad26 vector was used to express Wuhan-strain SARS-CoV-2 spike as the vaccine. This chain links TRBV5-4 with TRBJ2-7, with 8 bases aligning to TRBD2. The clonotype comes from a person aged 18-60 years who received the Ad26.COV2.S COVID-19 vaccine or a placebo. The sample consisted of peripheral blood, taken in a trial of Ad26.COV2.S vaccine versus placebo. The CDR3, as DNA: TGTGCCAGCAGCTTGAGTCGCGGGGGGCACTACGAGCAGTACTTC. Translated: CASSLSRGGHYEQYF.